Below, one TCR beta chain is given with its context. The record originates from a study of blood T cell repertoires in COVID-19. This CDR3 comprises 14 residues. Trimming took off 4 bases at V and 7 bases at J, with 14 bases between the two ends. Germline V CDR1 and CDR2: SGDLS, YYNGEE. As processed by the authors: Reference gene primer amplification gave nucleated cell count estimates. Repertoires were generated with immunoSEQ multiplex PCR, while TCRdb's copy carries only in-frame clones and drops some. The D gene and trimming were derived from the DNA, and the V and J assignments and clone size from that table. The sample has about 150,000 clones, about four fifths seen once. Participants' own reports of clinical history determined their cohort assignment. Exposed volunteers were people who met a COVID-19 case within 2 weeks before study entry.

Sequencing input: PBMCs or T cells enriched from blood (not recorded which). J is TRBJ1-4 and V is TRBV9; no definite D call. The TCR was taken from a woman between 45 and 60 years old who had been exposed to COVID-19. The CDR3 nucleotides are TGTGCCAGCAGCCTCAACACCCGGAGTGAAAAACTGTTTTTT. This encodes CASSLNTRSEKLFF.